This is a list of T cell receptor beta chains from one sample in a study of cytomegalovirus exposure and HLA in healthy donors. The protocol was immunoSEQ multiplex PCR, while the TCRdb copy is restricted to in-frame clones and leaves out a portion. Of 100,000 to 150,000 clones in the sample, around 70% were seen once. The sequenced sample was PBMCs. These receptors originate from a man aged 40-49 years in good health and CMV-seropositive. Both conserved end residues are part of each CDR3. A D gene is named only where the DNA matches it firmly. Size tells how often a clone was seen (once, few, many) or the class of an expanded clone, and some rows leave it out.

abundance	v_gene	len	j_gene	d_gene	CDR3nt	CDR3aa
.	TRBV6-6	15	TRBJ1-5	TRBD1	TGTGCCAGCACCAGACAGGGTAGGGGCAATCAGCCCCAGCATTTT	CASTRQGRGNQPQHF
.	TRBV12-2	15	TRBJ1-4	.	TGTGCAAGTCGCTTTGCGGCCGTGCTAGGTGAAAAACTGTTTTTT	CASRFAAVLGEKLFF
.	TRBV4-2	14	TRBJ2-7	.	TGTGCCAGCAGCCAAGTAGGGGGTAGGGGCGAGCAGTACTTC	CASSQVGGRGEQYF
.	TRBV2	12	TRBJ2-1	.	TGTGCCAGCGCCAAAACAGGCGATGAGCAGTTCTTC	CASAKTGDEQFF
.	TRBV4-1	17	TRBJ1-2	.	TGCGCCAGCAGCCAAGATCGAGCGGCCGGACAGAGCTATGGCTACACCTTC	CASSQDRAAGQSYGYTF
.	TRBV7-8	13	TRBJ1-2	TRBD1	TGTGCCAGCAGCTTAGGAGGGGGCGGTGGCTACACCTTC	CASSLGGGGGYTF
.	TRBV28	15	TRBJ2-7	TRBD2	TGTGCCAGCAGGAGGACTAGCGGGAGGCGGAACGAGCAGTACTTC	CASRRTSGRRNEQYF
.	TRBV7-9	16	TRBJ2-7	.	TGTGCCAGCAGCTTAGATATATGGCTGCGGCCGTACGAGCAGTACTTC	CASSLDIWLRPYEQYF
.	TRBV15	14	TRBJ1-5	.	TGTGCCACAACCAAGGAGCCGCTTTCTCAGCCCCAGCATTTT	CATTKEPLSQPQHF
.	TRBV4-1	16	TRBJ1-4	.	TGCGCCAGCAGCATGATCCGGGGAGCAACTAATGAAAAACTGTTTTTT	CASSMIRGATNEKLFF
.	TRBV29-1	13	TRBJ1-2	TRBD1	TGCAGCGCCGCGACAGGGATTACCTATGGCTACACCTTC	CSAATGITYGYTF
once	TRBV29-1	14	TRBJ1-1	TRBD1	TGCAGCGTGTACAGGGGGCGCGGGGACACTGAAGCTTTCTTT	CSVYRGRGDTEAFF
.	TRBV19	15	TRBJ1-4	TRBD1	TGTGCCAGTAGTGCACCGGGACAGGGTGGCGAAAAACTGTTTTTT	CASSAPGQGGEKLFF
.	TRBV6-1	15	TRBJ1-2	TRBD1	TGTGCCAGCAGTATCCAGACAGGGGCCGCCTATGGCTACACCTTC	CASSIQTGAAYGYTF
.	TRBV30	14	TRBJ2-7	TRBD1	TGTGCCTGGAGTGTACAAGGGGGCCCCTACGAGCAGTACTTC	CAWSVQGGPYEQYF
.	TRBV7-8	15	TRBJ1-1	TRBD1	TGTGCCAGCAGCTTAAGGGACAGGGGGCATGATGAAGCTTTCTTT	CASSLRDRGHDEAFF
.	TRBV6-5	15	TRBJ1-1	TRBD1	TGTGCCAGCAGTTTACAGGGGGCTCTTCCTACTGAAGCTTTCTTT	CASSLQGALPTEAFF
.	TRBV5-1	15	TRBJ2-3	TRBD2	TGCGCCAGCAGAGCGGGACTAGCGGGGGCAGATACGCAGTATTTT	CASRAGLAGADTQYF
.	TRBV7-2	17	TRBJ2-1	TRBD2	TGTGCCAGCAGCTTATGGCTAGCGGGAGTGAGTTACAATGAGCAGTTCTTC	CASSLWLAGVSYNEQFF
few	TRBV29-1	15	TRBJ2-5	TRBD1	TGCAGCGTGGATAGGACAGGGGCCAACCAAGAGACCCAGTACTTC	CSVDRTGANQETQYF
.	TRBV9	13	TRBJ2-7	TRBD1	TGTGCCAGCAGCCTAGACAGGGGGAGCGAGCAGTACTTC	CASSLDRGSEQYF
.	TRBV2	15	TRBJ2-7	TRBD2	TGTGCCAGCAGGGAGACCGGGACTAGCGCCCTTGAGCAGTACTTC	CASRETGTSALEQYF
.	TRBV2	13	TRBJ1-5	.	TGTGCCAGCAGTGAGGGCCACCGGGGGCCCCAGCATTTT	CASSEGHRGPQHF
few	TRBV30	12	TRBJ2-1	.	TGTGCCTGGAGGGCTCCCGGGATGTTGCTGTTCTTC	CAWRAPGMLLFF
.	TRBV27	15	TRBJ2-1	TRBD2	TGTGCCATCTCCCACCAGGGAGGGGCAATACTTGAGCAGTTCTTC	CAISHQGGAILEQFF
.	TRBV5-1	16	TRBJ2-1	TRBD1	TGCGCCAGCAGCTTGGAGGACAGGATCCCCTACAATGAGCAGTTCTTC	CASSLEDRIPYNEQFF
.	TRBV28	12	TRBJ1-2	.	TGTGCCAGCAGTTTATCAGGATATGGCTACACCTTC	CASSLSGYGYTF
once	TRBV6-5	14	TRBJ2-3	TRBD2	TGTGCCAGCAGTGCGGGACTACACACAGATACGCAGTATTTT	CASSAGLHTDTQYF
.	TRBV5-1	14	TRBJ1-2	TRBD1	TGCGCCAGCAGCTTGGGGGGGACAGGGACTGGCTACACCTTC	CASSLGGTGTGYTF
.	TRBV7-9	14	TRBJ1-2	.	TGTGCCAGCAGCTTAAGTGCAGGTCTCTATGGCTACACCTTC	CASSLSAGLYGYTF
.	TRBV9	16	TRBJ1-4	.	TGTGCCAGCAGCAGTCGACCAACGGGAGCTAATGAAAAACTGTTTTTT	CASSSRPTGANEKLFF
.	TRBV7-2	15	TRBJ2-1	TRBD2	TGTGCCAGCAGCTGGGGTAGCGGGGCGGGCAATGAGCAGTTCTTC	CASSWGSGAGNEQFF
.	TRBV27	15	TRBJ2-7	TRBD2	TGTGCCAGCAGTTTACTCCCTAGCGGAACCTACGAGCAGTACTTC	CASSLLPSGTYEQYF
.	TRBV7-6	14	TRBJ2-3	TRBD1	TGTGCCAGCAGCTTGGGGACAGCCACAGATACGCAGTATTTT	CASSLGTATDTQYF
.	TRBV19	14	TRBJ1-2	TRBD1	TGTGCCAGTATTCGAAAGGAGGGGGCCCATGGCTACACCTTC	CASIRKEGAHGYTF
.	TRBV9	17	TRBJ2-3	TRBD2	TGTGCCAGCAGCGTAACGGTCGGGGGGACGGGCCCAGATACGCAGTATTTT	CASSVTVGGTGPDTQYF
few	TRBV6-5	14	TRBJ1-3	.	TGTGCCAGCAGTTACTCGGGCGACCCCAAAGGCATATATTTT	CASSYSGDPKGIYF
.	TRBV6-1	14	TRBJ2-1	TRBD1	TGTGCCAGCGAACCGGACAGGGGGCGTCCCTTGCCGTTCTTC	CASEPDRGRPLPFF
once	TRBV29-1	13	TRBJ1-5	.	TGCAGCGTACTTCTCATTCCGGGAGGGCCCCAGCATTTT	CSVLLIPGGPQHF
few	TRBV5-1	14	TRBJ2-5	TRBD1	TGCGCCAGCAGCTGGGACCCACAGGGGATGACCCAGTACTTC	CASSWDPQGMTQYF
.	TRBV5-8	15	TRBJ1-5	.	TGTGCCAGCAGCTATGGACAGTATAGCAATCAGCCCCAGCATTTT	CASSYGQYSNQPQHF
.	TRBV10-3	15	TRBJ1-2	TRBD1	TGTGCCATCAGTGGGACAGGGGAAAACAGCTATGGCTACACCTTC	CAISGTGENSYGYTF
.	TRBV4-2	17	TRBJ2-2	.	TGTGCCAGCAGCCAACACCGGGACACACCGAACACCGGGGAGCTGTTTTTT	CASSQHRDTPNTGELFF
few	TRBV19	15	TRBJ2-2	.	TGTGCCAGTATAGATCCCCCCCCGGGCACCGGGGAGCTGTTTTTT	CASIDPPPGTGELFF
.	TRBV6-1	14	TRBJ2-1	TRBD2	TGTGCCAGCAACCCTTGGCGGGGGGACCATGAGCAGTTCTTC	CASNPWRGDHEQFF
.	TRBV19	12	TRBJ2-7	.	TGTGCCAGTAGTATGGGGAGCAGCGAGCAGTACTTC	CASSMGSSEQYF
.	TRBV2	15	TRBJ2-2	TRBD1	TGTGCCAGCAGCCGGGACAGGGAAAGCGCCGGGGAGCTGTTTTTT	CASSRDRESAGELFF
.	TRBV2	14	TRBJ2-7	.	TGTGCCAGCGGGGGGAGCCGGAGGGACCACGAGCAGTACTTC	CASGGSRRDHEQYF